This TCR beta chain was captured by sequencing in a study of T-cell reconstitution after alpha-beta-depleted transplantation in children. This clonotype was recorded many times. Molecular barcoding with unique molecular identifiers was used for the TCRbeta library. TCRdb redid the calling of the PCR reads with MiXCR, one entry per CDR3 protein. Seen here are about 240,000 distinct CDR3 sequences, about 12% observed once, and the top ten hold roughly 2.6%. Germline V gene data show CDR1 as MDHEN and CDR2 as SYDVKM. This CDR3 has 12 amino acids. The germline V and J ends were trimmed by 4 bases and 1 base, with 4 bases remaining between them.

The receptor's source is a human donor who donated a stem cell graft to a child with acute lymphoblastic leukemia. V gene TRBV28 combines with J gene TRBJ1-1; D uncertain. Sequencing was performed on PBMCs from the stem cell graft donor, taken from the stem cell graft. The CDR3 DNA sequence: TGTGCCAGCAGTTCCAAGAACACTGAAGCTTTCTTT. It yields the protein CASSSKNTEAFF.